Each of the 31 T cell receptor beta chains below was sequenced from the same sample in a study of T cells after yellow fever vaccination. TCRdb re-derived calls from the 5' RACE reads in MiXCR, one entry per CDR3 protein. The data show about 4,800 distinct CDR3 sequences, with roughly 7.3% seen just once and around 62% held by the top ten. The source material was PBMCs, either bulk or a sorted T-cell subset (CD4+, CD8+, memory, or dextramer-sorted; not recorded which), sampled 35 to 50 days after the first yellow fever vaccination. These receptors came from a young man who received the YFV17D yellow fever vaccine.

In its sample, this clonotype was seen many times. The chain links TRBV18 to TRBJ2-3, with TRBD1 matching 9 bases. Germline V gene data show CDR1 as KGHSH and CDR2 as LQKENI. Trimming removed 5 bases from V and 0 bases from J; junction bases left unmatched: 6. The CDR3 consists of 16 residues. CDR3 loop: CASSAQGADSTDTQYF. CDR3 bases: TGTGCCAGCTCAGCACAGGGGGCGGATAGCACAGATACGCAGTATTTT.

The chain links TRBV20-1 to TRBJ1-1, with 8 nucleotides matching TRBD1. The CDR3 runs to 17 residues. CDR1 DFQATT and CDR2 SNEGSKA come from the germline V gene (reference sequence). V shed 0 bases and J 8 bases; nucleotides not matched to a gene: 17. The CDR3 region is CSARDLRGPQGGEEAFF. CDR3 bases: TGCAGTGCTAGAGATCTCAGGGGGCCGCAAGGCGGCGAGGAAGCTTTCTTT.

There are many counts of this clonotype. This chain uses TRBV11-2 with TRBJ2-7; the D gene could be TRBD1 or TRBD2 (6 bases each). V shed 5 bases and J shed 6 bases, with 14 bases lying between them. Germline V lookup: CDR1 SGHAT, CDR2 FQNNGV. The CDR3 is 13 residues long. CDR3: CASSKGGWGEQYF. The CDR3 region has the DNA TGTGCCAGCAGCAAGGGGGGTTGGGGCGAGCAGTACTTC.

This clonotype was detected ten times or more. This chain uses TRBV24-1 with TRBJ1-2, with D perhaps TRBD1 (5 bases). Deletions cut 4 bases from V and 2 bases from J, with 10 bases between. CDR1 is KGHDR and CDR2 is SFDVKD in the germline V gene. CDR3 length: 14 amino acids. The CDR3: CATSDPDKNYGYTF. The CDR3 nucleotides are TGTGCCACCAGTGACCCGGACAAAAACTATGGCTACACCTTC.

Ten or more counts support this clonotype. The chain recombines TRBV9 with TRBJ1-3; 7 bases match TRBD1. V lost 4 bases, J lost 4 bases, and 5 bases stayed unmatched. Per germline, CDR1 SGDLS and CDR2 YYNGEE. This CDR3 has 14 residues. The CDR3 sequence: CASSPQGGGNTIYF. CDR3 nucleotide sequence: TGTGCCAGCAGCCCCCAGGGGGGGGGAAACACCATATATTTT.

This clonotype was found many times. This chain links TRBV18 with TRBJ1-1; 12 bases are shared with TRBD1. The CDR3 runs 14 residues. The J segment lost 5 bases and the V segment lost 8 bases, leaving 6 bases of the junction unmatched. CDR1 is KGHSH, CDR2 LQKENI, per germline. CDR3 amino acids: CASAGTGGGTEAFF. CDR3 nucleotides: TGTGCCAGCGCCGGGACAGGGGGCGGGACTGAAGCTTTCTTT.

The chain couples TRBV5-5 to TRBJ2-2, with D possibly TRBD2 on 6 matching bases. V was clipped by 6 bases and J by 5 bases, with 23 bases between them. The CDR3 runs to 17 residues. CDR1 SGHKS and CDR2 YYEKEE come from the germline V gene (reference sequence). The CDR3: CASNRPLTSAGTGELFF. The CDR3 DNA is TGTGCCAGCAACCGACCGCTGACCAGTGCGGGGACCGGGGAGCTGTTTTTT.

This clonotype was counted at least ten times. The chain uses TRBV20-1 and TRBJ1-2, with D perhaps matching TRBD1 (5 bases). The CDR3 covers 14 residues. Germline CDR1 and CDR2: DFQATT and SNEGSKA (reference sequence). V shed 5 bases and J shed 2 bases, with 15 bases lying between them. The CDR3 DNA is TGCAGTGCTTACCGGGACGGAGGAAACTATGGCTACACCTTC. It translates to CSAYRDGGNYGYTF.

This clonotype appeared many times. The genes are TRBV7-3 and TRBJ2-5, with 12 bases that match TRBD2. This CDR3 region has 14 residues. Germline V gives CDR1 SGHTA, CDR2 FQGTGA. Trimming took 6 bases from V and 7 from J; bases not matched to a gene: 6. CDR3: CASRSSGGDGTQYF. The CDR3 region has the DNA TGTGCCAGCAGGTCTAGCGGGGGGGATGGGACCCAGTACTTC.

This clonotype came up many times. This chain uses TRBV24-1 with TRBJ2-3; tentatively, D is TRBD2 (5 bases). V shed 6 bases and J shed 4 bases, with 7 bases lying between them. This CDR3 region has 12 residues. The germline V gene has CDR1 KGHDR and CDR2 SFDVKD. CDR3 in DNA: TGTGCCACCAGTCGGGGAGCAGATACGCAGTATTTT. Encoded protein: CATSRGADTQYF.

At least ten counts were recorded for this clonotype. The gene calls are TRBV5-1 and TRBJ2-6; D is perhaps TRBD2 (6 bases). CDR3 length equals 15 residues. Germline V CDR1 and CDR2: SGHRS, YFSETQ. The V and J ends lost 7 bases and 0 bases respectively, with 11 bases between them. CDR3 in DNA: TGCGCCAGCCGCGCGGGGAACTCTGGGGCCAACGTCCTGACTTTC. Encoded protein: CASRAGNSGANVLTF.

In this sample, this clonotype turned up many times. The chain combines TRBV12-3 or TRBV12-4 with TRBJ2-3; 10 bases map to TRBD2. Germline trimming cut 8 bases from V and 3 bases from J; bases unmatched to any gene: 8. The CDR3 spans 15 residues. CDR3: CASDLAGAGTDTQYF. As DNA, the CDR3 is TGTGCCAGCGACCTAGCGGGAGCTGGGACAGATACGCAGTATTTT.

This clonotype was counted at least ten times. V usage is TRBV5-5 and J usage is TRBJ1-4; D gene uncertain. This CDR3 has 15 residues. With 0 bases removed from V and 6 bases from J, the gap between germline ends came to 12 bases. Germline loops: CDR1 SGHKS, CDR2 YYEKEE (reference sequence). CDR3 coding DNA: TGTGCCAGCAGCTTGGGTCCGGGGATGTATGAAAAACTGTTTTTT. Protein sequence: CASSLGPGMYEKLFF.

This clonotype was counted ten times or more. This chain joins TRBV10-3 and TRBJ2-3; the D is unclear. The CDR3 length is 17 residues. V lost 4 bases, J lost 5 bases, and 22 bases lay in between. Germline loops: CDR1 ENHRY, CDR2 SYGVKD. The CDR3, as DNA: TGTGCCATCAGTGGACGGATCTTGGCGACCCCTGGAGATACGCAGTATTTT. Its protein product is CAISGRILATPGDTQYF.

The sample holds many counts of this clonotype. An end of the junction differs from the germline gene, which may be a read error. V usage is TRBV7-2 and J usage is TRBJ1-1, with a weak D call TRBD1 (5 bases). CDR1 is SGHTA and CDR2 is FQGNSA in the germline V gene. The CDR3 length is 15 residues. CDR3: CASSLFGRATNLGLF. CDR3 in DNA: TGTGCCAGCAGCTTATTCGGCAGGGCGACCAACCTGGGACTCTTT.

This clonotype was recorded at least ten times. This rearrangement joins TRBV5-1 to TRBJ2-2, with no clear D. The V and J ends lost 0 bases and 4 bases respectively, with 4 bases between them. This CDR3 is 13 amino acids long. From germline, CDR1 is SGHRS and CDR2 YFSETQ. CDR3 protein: CASSLASTGELFF. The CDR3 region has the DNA TGCGCCAGCAGCTTGGCGTCCACCGGGGAGCTGTTTTTT.

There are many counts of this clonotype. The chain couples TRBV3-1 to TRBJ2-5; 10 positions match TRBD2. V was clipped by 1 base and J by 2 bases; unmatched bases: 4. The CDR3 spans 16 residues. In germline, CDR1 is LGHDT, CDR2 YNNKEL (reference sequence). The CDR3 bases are TGTGCCAGCAGCCAAGTGTTAGCGGGGGGACAAGAGACCCAGTACTTC. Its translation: CASSQVLAGGQETQYF.

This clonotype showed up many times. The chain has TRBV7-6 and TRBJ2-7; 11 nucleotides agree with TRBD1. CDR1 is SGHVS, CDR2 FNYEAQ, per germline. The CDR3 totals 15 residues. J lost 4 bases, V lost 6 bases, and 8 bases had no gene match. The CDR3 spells CASSPSGTGGYEQYF. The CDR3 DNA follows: TGTGCCAGCAGTCCCTCCGGGACAGGGGGATACGAGCAGTACTTC.

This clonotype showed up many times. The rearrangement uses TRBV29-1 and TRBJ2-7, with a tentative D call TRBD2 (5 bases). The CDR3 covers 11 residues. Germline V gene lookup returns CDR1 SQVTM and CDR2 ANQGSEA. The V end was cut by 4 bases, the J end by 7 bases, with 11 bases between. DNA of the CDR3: TGCAGCGTTGTGAGCGGTTGGGAGCAGTACTTC. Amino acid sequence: CSVVSGWEQYF.

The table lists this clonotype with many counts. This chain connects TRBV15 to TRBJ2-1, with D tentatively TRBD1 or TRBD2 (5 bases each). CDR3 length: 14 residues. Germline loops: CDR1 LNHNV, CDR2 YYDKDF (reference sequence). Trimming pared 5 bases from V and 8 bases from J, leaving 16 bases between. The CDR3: CATSGATGGYEQFF. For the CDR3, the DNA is TGTGCCACCAGCGGGGCCACTGGGGGATATGAGCAGTTCTTC.

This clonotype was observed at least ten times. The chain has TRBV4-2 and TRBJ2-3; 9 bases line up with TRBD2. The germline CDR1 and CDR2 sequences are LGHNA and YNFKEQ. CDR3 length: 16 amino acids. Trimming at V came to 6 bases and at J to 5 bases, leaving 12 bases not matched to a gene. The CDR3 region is CASSSRAGGGGDTQYF. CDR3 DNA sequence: TGTGCCAGCAGTTCCCGAGCGGGGGGCGGGGGAGATACGCAGTATTTT.

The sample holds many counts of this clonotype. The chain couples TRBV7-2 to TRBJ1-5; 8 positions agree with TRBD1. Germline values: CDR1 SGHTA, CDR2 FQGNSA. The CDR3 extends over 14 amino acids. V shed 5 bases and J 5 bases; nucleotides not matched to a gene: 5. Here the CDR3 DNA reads TGTGCCAGCAGCCAACGGACAGGGTATCAGCCCCAGCATTTT. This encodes CASSQRTGYQPQHF. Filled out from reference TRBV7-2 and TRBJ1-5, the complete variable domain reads GAGVSQSPSNKVTEKGKDVELRCDPISGHTALYWYRQSLGQGLEFLIYFQGNSAPDKSGLPSDRFSAERTGGSVSTLTIQRTQQEDSAVYLCASSQRTGYQPQHFGDGTRLSIL.

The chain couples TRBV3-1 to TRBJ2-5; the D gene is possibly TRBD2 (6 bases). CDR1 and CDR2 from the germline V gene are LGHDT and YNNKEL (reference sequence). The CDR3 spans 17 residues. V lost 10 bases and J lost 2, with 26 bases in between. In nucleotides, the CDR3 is TGTGCCACCACCCAAGTAGTGATAGCGGTGTCACAAGAGACCCAGTACTTC. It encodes CATTQVVIAVSQETQYF.

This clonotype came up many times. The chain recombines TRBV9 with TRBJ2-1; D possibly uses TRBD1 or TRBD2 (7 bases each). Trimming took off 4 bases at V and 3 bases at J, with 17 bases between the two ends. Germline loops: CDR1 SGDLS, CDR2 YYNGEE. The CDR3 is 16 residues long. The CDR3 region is CASSPGEGALYNEQFF. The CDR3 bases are TGTGCCAGCAGCCCGGGGGAGGGGGCTCTCTACAATGAGCAGTTCTTC.

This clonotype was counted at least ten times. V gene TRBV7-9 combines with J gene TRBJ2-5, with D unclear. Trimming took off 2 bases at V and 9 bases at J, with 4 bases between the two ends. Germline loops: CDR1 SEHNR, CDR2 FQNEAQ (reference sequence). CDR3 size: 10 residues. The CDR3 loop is CASSLLSQYF. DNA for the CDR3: TGTGCCAGCAGCTTACTATCCCAGTACTTC. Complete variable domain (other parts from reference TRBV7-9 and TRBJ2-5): DTGVSQNPRHKITKRGQNVTFRCDPISEHNRLYWYRQTLGQGPEFLTYFQNEAQLEKSRLLSDRFSAERPKGSFSTLEIQRTEQGDSAMYLCASSLLSQYFGPGTRLLVL.

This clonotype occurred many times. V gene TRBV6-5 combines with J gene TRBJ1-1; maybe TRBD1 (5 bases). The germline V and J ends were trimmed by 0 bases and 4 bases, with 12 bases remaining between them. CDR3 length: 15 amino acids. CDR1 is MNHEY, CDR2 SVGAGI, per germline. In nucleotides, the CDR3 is TGTGCCAGCAGTTACTCGAAAGGGGTTTCCACTGAAGCTTTCTTT. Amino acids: CASSYSKGVSTEAFF.

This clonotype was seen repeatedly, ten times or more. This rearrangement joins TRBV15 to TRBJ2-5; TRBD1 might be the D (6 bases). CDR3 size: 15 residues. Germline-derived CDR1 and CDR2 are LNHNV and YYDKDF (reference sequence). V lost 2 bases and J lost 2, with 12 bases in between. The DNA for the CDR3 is TGTGCCACCAGCAGACTTGGACAGATACAAGAGACCCAGTACTTC. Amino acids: CATSRLGQIQETQYF.

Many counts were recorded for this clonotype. The CDR3 coding sequence is TGTGCCAGCAGCGCAGCTCTAGCGGGAGGGGCCTACAATGAGCAGTTCTTC. This codes for CASSAALAGGAYNEQFF. The chain links TRBV11-2 to TRBJ2-1, with 12 bases fitting TRBD2. The CDR3 contains 17 residues. V lost 5 bases to trimming and J lost 2 bases; unmatched junction nucleotides: 7. Germline-derived CDR1 and CDR2 are SGHAT and FQNNGV.

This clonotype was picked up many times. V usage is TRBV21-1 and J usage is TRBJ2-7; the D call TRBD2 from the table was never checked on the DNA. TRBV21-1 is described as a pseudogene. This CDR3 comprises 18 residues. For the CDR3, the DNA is TGTGCCAGCAGCAGGTTCACTAGCGGGGGGCCACACTCCTACGAGCAGTACGTC. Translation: CASSRFTSGGPHSYEQYV.

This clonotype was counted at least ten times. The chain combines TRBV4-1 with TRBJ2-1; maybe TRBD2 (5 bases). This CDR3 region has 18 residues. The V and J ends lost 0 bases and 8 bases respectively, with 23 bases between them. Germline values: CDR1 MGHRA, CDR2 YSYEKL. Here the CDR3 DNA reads TGCGCCAGCAGCCAAGAGCTACCCGTGGGGAGAGAGCAGGATGAGCAGTTCTTC. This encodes CASSQELPVGREQDEQFF.

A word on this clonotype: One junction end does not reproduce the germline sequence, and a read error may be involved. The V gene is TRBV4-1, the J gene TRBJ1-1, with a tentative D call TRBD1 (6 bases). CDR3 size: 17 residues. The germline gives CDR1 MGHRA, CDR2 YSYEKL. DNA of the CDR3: TGCGCTAGCAGCCAAGAGGCGCCCGGGGGGCGGAAGACTGAAGCTTTCTTT. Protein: CASSQEAPGGRKTEAFF.